This T cell receptor beta chain was observed in a study of T cell repertoires in cytomegalovirus infection. Comment on this clonotype: No antigen is known for it. The junction departs from germline at one end; a sequencing error may be responsible.

TCRdb reprocessed the reads with MiXCR, giving one entry per CDR3 protein. In the table there are about 46,000 distinct CDR3 sequences, roughly 20% of which are singletons. This CDR3 is 14 amino acids long. The V gene is TRBV12-3 or TRBV12-4, the J gene TRBJ2-1, with no clear D. Input material: PBMCs, sequenced either directly or after in vitro stimulation (not recorded which). This receptor was identified in a human donor in good health (CMV status not recorded). Some clones in this sample may be carry-over from other donors' samples. The CDR3 loop is CASSLTLGYNERFF. CDR3 sequence (DNA): TGTGCCAGCAGTTTAACGCTGGGCTACAATGAGCGGTTCTTC.